This T cell receptor (beta chain) is drawn from a study of radiotherapy plus CTLA-4 blockade in lung cancer. Points on this clone: Its antigen is still unknown.

Profiling relied on immunoSEQ multiplex PCR, and the TCRdb table lists in-frame clones only, not all of them. The sample consists of approximately 33,000 clones, about 78% of them appearing once. Germline assignment: CDR1 LNHDA and CDR2 SQIVND (reference sequence). This CDR3 spans 16 amino acids. V gave up 6 bases and J gave up 1 base; unmatched junction bases: 9. Overall study results and limits: After treatment with radiotherapy plus ipilimumab, TCR clones that came from the tumor expanded in blood.

The rearrangement joins TRBV19 to TRBJ2-3, with 8 bases identical to TRBD1. The sequences come from peripheral blood, collected from a patient treated with radiotherapy plus ipilimumab. The clonotype was recovered from a human donor with non-small cell lung cancer who had stable disease on radiotherapy plus ipilimumab. The CDR3 reads CASRTSPGQGTDTQYF. The CDR3 nucleotides are TGTGCCAGTAGAACCTCCCCGGGACAGGGCACAGATACGCAGTATTTT.